Presented here are 3 T cell receptor beta chains from one specimen sequenced in a study of blood T cells in healthy people across ages. Through a sample-barcoded 5' primer and a J-beta primer mix, a second PCR was run for about 7 to 12 cycles. TCRdb re-analysed the 5' RACE reads in MiXCR, keeping a single row per CDR3 protein. Among roughly 1,800,000 distinct CDR3 sequences listed, around half were seen once. Sequences were obtained from blood. The receptors were gathered from a woman between 40 and 50 years old in good health.

The rearrangement uses TRBV5-6 and TRBJ2-1, with 9 bases matching TRBD2. This CDR3 is built from 17 residues. V shed 6 bases, J shed 2 bases, and the junction held 12 bases outside the gene matches. The germline V gene has CDR1 SGHDT and CDR2 YYEEEE. The CDR3, as DNA: TGTGCCAGCATCCAAGTTGGTATAGCGGGGGCCTACAATGAGCAGTTCTTC. Protein product: CASIQVGIAGAYNEQFF.

The gene calls are TRBV5-1 and TRBJ1-2, with TRBD1 as a possible D gene (6 bases). The CDR3 runs to 16 residues. Germline CDR1 SGHRS, CDR2 YFSETQ. Deletions cut 3 bases from V and 2 bases from J, with 17 bases between. The CDR3 DNA is TGCGCCAGCAGCTCCGACGCGCAGGGGTTAAACTATGGCTACACCTTC. Its protein is CASSSDAQGLNYGYTF.

Only a few counts were recorded for this clonotype. The genes are TRBV4-1 and TRBJ1-5; D gene uncertain. CDR1 is MGHRA, CDR2 YSYEKL, per germline. This CDR3 has 17 amino acids. Trimming stripped 1 base from V and 1 base from J, with 14 bases between. CDR3 nucleotide sequence: TGCGCCAGCAGCCAAGTTGCACAGCCGCAGAGCAATCAGCCCCAGCATTTT. Protein: CASSQVAQPQSNQPQHF.